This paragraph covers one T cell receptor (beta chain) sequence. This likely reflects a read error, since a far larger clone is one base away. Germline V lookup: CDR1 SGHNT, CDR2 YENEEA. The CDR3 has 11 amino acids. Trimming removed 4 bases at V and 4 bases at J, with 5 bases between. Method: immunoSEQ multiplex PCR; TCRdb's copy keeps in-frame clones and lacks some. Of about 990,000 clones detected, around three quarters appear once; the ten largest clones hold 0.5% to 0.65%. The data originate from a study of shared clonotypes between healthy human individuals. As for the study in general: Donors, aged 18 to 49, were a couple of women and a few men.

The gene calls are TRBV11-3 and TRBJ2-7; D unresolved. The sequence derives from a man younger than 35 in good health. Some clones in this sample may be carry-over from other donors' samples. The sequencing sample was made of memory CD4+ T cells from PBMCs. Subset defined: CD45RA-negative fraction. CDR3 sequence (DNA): TGTGCCAGCAGCTCACCTTACGAGCAGTACTTC. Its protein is CASSSPYEQYF.